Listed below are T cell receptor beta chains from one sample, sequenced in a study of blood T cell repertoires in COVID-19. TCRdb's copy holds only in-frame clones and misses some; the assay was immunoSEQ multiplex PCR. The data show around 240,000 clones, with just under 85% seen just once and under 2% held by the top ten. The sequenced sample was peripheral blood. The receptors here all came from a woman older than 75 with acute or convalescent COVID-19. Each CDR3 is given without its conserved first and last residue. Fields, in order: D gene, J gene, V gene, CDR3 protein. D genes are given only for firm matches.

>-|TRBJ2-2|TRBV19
ASSIPVLVGASIATGELF
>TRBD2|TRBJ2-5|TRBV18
ASSPDSRTSGKQETQY
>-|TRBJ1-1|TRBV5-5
ASSLKQGNTEAF
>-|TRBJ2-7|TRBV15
ATSRENSHGSYEQY
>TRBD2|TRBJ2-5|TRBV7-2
ASSFGLAVQETQY
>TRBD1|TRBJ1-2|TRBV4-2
ASSQTGGEWGYT
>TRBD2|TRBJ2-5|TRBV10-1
ASSEYRLAGSIETQY
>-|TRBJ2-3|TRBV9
ASSIYSEPSTDTQY
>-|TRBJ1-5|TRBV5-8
ASSPIYGVGNQPQH
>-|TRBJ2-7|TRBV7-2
ASSFGAVSYEQY
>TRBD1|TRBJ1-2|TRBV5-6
ASSLEVGQVLLGYT
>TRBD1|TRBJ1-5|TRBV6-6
ASTTGKGAIQPQH
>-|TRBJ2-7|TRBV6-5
ASRIGRAASYEQY
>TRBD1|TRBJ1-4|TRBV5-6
ASGTAVENEKLF
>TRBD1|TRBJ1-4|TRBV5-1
ASSLALGPQGLGEKLF
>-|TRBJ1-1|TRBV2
ASSAPGFNTEAF
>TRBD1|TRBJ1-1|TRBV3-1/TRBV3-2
ASSLQGYTEAF
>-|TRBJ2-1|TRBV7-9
ASTLYNEQF
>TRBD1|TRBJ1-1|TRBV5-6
ASSLFEDRGRGFTEAF
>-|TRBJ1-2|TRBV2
ASNKDSNYGYT
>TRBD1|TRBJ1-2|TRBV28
ASRPGQGSGYT
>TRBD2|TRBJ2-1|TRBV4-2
ASSQDGWTSGISYNEQF
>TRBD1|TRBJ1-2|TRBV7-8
ASSLVRGQFGGYT